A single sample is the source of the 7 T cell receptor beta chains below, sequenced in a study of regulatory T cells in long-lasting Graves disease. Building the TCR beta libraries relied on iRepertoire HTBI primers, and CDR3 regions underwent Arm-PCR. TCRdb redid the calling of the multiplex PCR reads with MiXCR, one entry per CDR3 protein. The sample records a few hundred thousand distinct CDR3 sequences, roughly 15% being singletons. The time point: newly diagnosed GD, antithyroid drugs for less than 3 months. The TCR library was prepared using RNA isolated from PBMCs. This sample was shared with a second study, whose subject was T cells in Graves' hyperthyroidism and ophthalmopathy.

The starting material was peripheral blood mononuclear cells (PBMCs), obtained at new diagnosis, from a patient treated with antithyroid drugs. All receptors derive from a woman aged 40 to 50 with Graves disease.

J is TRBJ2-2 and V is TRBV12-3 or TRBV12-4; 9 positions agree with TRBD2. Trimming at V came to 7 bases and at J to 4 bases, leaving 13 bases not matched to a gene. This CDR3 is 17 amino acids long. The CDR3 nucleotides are TGTGCCAGCAAGGGCGACGTCGCGGGAGGGGGCACCGGGGAGCTGTTTTTT. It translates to CASKGDVAGGGTGELFF.

The CDR3 spells CASSRPAGSTDTQYF. CDR3 DNA sequence: TGTGCCAGCAGTCGGCCAGCGGGAAGCACAGATACGCAGTATTTT. This rearrangement joins TRBV27 to TRBJ2-3, with 7 bases that match TRBD2. Germline V CDR1 and CDR2: MNHEY, SMNVEV (reference sequence). The length of the CDR3 is 15 residues. Trimming removed 5 bases from V and 0 bases from J; junction bases left unmatched: 5.

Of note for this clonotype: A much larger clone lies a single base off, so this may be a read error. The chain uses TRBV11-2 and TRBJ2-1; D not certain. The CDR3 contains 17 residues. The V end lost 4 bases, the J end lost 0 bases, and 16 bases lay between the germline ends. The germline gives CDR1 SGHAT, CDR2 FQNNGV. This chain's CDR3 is CASSSTPGQSSYNEQFF. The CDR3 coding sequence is TGTGCCAGCAGCTCCACCCCCGGGCAGAGCTCCTACAATGAGCAGTTCTTC.

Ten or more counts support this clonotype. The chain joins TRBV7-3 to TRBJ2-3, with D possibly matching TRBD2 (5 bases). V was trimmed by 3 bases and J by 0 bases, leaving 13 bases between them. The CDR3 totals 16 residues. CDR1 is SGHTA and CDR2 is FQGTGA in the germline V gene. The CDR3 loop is CASSFAAGLSTDTQYF. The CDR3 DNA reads TGTGCCAGCAGCTTTGCGGCGGGCCTAAGCACAGATACGCAGTATTTT.

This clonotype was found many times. For the CDR3, the DNA is TGTGCCAGCATCGACGGGGGAGGGCTCAATTTCAATGAGCAGTTCTTC. Protein product: CASIDGGGLNFNEQFF. J is TRBJ2-1 and V is TRBV2; 7 nucleotides line up with TRBD2. The CDR3 consists of 16 residues. Per the germline V gene, CDR1 is SNHLY and CDR2 is FYNNEI. V dropped 7 bases and J dropped 6; count of bases not matched to a gene: 15.

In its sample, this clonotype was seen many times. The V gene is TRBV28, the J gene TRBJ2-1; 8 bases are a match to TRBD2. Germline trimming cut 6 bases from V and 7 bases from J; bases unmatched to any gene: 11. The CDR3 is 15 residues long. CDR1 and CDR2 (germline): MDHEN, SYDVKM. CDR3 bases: TGTGCCAGCAGACTACTAGCGGAGACGGGAAATGAGCAGTTCTTC. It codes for CASRLLAETGNEQFF.

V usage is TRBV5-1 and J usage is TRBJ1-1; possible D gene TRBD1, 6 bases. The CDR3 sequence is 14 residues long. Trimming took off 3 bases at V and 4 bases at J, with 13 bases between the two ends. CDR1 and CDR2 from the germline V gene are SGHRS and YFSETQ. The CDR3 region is CASSYGEQGTEAFF. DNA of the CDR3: TGCGCCAGCAGCTACGGTGAACAGGGCACTGAAGCTTTCTTT.